The source of this TCR beta chain is a study of control samples from healthy donors and cancer patients. The repertoire was sequenced with immunoSEQ multiplex PCR; TCRdb's copy has only in-frame clones and lacks some. The top ten hold 2.3% of the sample, which has about 120,000 clones, 85% to 90% seen once. The germline CDR1 and CDR2 sequences are SGHVS and FQNEAQ. With 7 bases removed from V and 4 bases from J, the gap between germline ends came to 30 bases. The CDR3 totals 19 residues. Sequencing was done on a sample of blood. The clonotype comes from a woman aged 70-85 years in good health. V and J are TRBV7-8 and TRBJ2-3, with D possibly TRBD2 on 9 matching bases. The CDR3 DNA reads TGTGCCAGCACCGCGGGGGGGTTGAGGACAGGGCGGTTGGCAGATACGCAGTATTTT. Translation: CASTAGGLRTGRLADTQYF.